Following are 27 T cell receptor beta chains from one sample sequenced in a study of cytomegalovirus exposure and HLA in healthy donors. The PCR employed 60 Vbeta primers together with 13 Jbeta primers. TCRdb keeps only in-frame clones here, not all; method: immunoSEQ multiplex PCR. The sample has 110,000 or so clones, over 65% seen once; the top ten hold about 2.7%. Sequencing was done on a sample of PBMCs. These receptors came from a woman under 30 in good health and CMV-seronegative.

About this clone: An end of the junction does not agree with germline; a read error may underlie this. V is TRBV11-3 and J is TRBJ1-3; D is possibly TRBD1 (6 bases). CDR1 is SGHNT and CDR2 is YENEEA in the germline V gene. The length of the CDR3 is 15 residues. CDR3 protein: CASSVEAGAGNTIYF. CDR3 in DNA: TGTGCCAGCAGCGTAGAGGCAGGGGCTGGAAACACCATATATTTT.

The chain uses TRBV19 and TRBJ1-1, with 8 bases fitting TRBD1. Germline CDR1 is LNHDA and CDR2 is SQIVND (reference sequence). The V and J ends lost 4 bases and 5 bases, in that order; junction bases with no gene match: 6. The length of the CDR3 is 14 residues. CDR3 in amino acids: CASSRGQVKTEAFF. CDR3 nucleotides: TGTGCCAGTAGTAGGGGACAGGTAAAAACTGAAGCTTTCTTT.

The V and J genes are TRBV7-9 and TRBJ2-1; no reliable D call. The CDR3 loop spans 12 amino acids. Looked up from germline, CDR1 is SEHNR and CDR2 is FQNEAQ (reference sequence). Trimming pared 4 bases from V and 6 bases from J, leaving 7 bases between. This chain's CDR3 is CASSYVRNEQFF. Written as DNA, the CDR3 is TGTGCCAGCAGCTATGTGCGCAATGAGCAGTTCTTC.

This chain joins TRBV7-9 and TRBJ2-5; D might be TRBD2 (6 bases). Germline-derived CDR1 and CDR2 are SEHNR and FQNEAQ (reference sequence). This CDR3 region has 13 residues. V was cut by 1 base and J by 4 bases, with 7 bases left in between. The CDR3 spells CASSLDGGETQYF. CDR3 nucleotide sequence: TGTGCCAGCAGCTTAGACGGGGGAGAGACCCAGTACTTC.

By share, this clone counts as medium-sized. The chain carries TRBV2 and TRBJ1-5, with 7 bases lining up with TRBD1. After removal of 0 bases from V and 6 bases from J, the junction contained 5 bases not matched to a gene. Germline CDR1 is SNHLY and CDR2 is FYNNEI. This CDR3 region has 15 residues. The CDR3 DNA sequence: TGTGCCAGCAGTGAAGCGACAGGGTTTGGTCAGCCCCAGCATTTT. Residues: CASSEATGFGQPQHF. The complete variable domain, with remaining parts taken from reference TRBV2 and TRBJ1-5, reads EPEVTQTPSHQVTQMGQEVILRCVPISNHLYFYWYRQILGQKVEFLVSFYNNEISEKSEIFDDQFSVERPDGSNFTLKIRSTKLEDSAMYFCASSEATGFGQPQHFGDGTRLSIL.

The sample holds a few counts of this clone. The chain has TRBV6-5 and TRBJ1-1; D unclear. The CDR3 sequence is 16 residues long. V gave up 0 bases and J gave up 0 bases, with 11 bases separating them. Germline CDR1 MNHEY, CDR2 SVGAGI. The CDR3 bases are TGTGCCAGCAGTTACTCTCAAACGCAGATGAACACTGAAGCTTTCTTT. Its protein product is CASSYSQTQMNTEAFF.

In its sample, this clone was seen once. V and J are TRBV9 and TRBJ1-4; D uncertain. Germline V gives CDR1 SGDLS, CDR2 YYNGEE. The CDR3 sequence is 13 residues long. Trimming stripped 4 bases from V and 8 bases from J, with 12 bases between. Here the CDR3 reads CASSSEVSEKLFF. CDR3 sequence (DNA): TGTGCCAGCAGCTCTGAGGTTAGCGAAAAACTGTTTTTT.

V usage is TRBV5-1 and J usage is TRBJ2-5; 7 bases are shared with TRBD2. Unmatched junction bases numbered 3, after V lost 2 bases and J lost 2 bases. This CDR3 contains 14 residues. Germline V gene data show CDR1 as SGHRS and CDR2 as YFSETQ. Here the CDR3 reads CASSLWTRQETQYF. The CDR3 DNA sequence: TGCGCCAGCAGCTTATGGACTAGACAAGAGACCCAGTACTTC. The full variable domain, rest sourced from reference TRBV5-1 and TRBJ2-5, is KAGVTQTPRYLIKTRGQQVTLSCSPISGHRSVSWYQQTPGQGLQFLFEYFSETQRNKGNFPGRFSGRQFSNSRSEMNVSTLELGDSALYLCASSLWTRQETQYFGPGTRLLVL.

The chain joins TRBV11-2 to TRBJ2-7; 12 bases fit TRBD1. J was trimmed by 2 bases and V by 5 bases; bases with no gene match: 13. This CDR3 is built from 18 residues. CDR1 SGHAT and CDR2 FQNNGV come from the germline V gene. The CDR3 coding sequence is TGTGCCAGCAGCCCCCTAAACCGGGACAGGGGGCAGACCTACGAGCAGTACTTC. Its translation: CASSPLNRDRGQTYEQYF.

This chain connects TRBV28 to TRBJ2-1; D might be TRBD2 (6 bases). Germline V CDR1 and CDR2: MDHEN, SYDVKM. Trimming removed 3 bases from V and 0 bases from J, with 9 bases in between. This CDR3 is 15 amino acids long. CDR3 amino acids: CASSLYGGSYNEQFF. In nucleotides, the CDR3 is TGTGCCAGCAGTTTGTACGGGGGCTCCTACAATGAGCAGTTCTTC.

This clone was detected only once. The gene calls are TRBV6-1 and TRBJ2-7, with D maybe TRBD2 (6 bases). Germline lookup yields CDR1 MNHNS and CDR2 SASEGT. The V end lost 8 bases, the J end lost 2 bases, and 19 bases lay between the germline ends. The CDR3 is made up of 15 amino acids. The CDR3 coding sequence is TGTGCCAGCCGCCCGTTTAGCGGATTAACCTACGAGCAGTACTTC. This gives the protein CASRPFSGLTYEQYF.

The chain links TRBV6-4 to TRBJ1-2; 8 bases are a match to TRBD1. The CDR3 is 12 residues long. CDR1 MRHNA and CDR2 SNTAGT come from the germline V gene. The J segment lost 3 bases and the V segment lost 10 bases, leaving 4 bases of the junction unmatched. CDR3 sequence (DNA): TGTGCCAAGGAGGGACAGGACTATGGCTACACCTTC. Protein: CAKEGQDYGYTF.

This rearrangement joins TRBV30 to TRBJ2-7; 7 bases match TRBD1. Germline V gives CDR1 GTSNPN, CDR2 SVGIG (reference sequence). V gave up 2 bases and J gave up 2 bases; unmatched junction bases: 3. This CDR3 is built from 13 residues. CDR3 nucleotide sequence: TGTGCCTGGAGTCTAGGGACAGCCTACGAGCAGTACGTC. Translating it yields CAWSLGTAYEQYV.

V usage is TRBV27 and J usage is TRBJ2-6; D call uncertain. Germline V gives CDR1 MNHEY, CDR2 SMNVEV (reference sequence). This CDR3 has 14 residues. V lost 6 bases to trimming and J lost 0 bases, with 6 bases between them. The CDR3 sequence is CASRRGSGANVLTF. CDR3 in DNA: TGTGCCAGCAGACGAGGCTCTGGGGCCAACGTCCTGACTTTC.

The V and J genes are TRBV30 and TRBJ1-1; TRBD1 might be the D (5 bases). V lost 3 bases and J 3 bases, leaving 11 bases between the germline ends. The CDR3 is made up of 13 amino acids. CDR1 and CDR2 (germline): GTSNPN, SVGIG (reference sequence). CDR3 coding DNA: TGTGCCTGGAGGGCCAGGGTGGACACTGAAGCTTTCTTT. Its protein product is CAWRARVDTEAFF.

Only a few counts were recorded for this clone. This chain connects TRBV5-1 to TRBJ2-5, with D possibly matching TRBD1 (5 bases). This CDR3 comprises 14 residues. Trimming stripped 0 bases from V and 4 bases from J, with 10 bases between. Germline V gene data show CDR1 as SGHRS and CDR2 as YFSETQ. The CDR3: CASSLATGRETQYF. CDR3 bases: TGCGCCAGCAGCTTGGCCACAGGAAGAGAGACCCAGTACTTC. The full variable domain, with the rest looked up from reference TRBV5-1 and TRBJ2-5, is KAGVTQTPRYLIKTRGQQVTLSCSPISGHRSVSWYQQTPGQGLQFLFEYFSETQRNKGNFPGRFSGRQFSNSRSEMNVSTLELGDSALYLCASSLATGRETQYFGPGTRLLVL.

This rearrangement joins TRBV28 to TRBJ2-4, with 11 bases fitting TRBD2. The CDR3 has 18 amino acids. With 3 bases clipped from V and 1 base from J, the junction kept 8 bases outside the gene matches. CDR1 and CDR2 from the germline V gene are MDHEN and SYDVKM. The CDR3 bases are TGTGCCAGCAGTTTTAGCGGGAGGGCCCTCTTCGCCAAAAACATTCAGTACTTC. Its protein is CASSFSGRALFAKNIQYF.

This chain connects TRBV5-1 to TRBJ2-5; unclear D gene. Germline V gene sequence: CDR1 SGHRS, CDR2 YFSETQ. The CDR3 is 14 residues long. Between the trimmed V and J ends, which lost 5 bases and 3 bases, there was a span of 14 bases. In DNA, the CDR3 is TGCGCCAGCAGTCAATCAGATGCCGAAGAGACCCAGTACTTC. Translated, it gives CASSQSDAEETQYF.

The V call is TRBV11-2, the J call TRBJ2-1, with 7 bases matching TRBD1. V dropped 1 base and J dropped 4; count of bases not matched to a gene: 7. Germline CDR1 SGHAT, CDR2 FQNNGV. The CDR3 sequence is 16 residues long. CDR3 nucleotide sequence: TGTGCCAGCAGCTTAGGAGGGGGCAGTTTGTACAATGAGCAGTTCTTC. Translating it yields CASSLGGGSLYNEQFF.

V is TRBV4-3 and J is TRBJ1-2; D gene ambiguous. The V end lost 0 bases, the J end lost 6 bases, and 17 bases lay between the germline ends. Germline V gene data show CDR1 as LGHNA and CDR2 as YSLEER. This CDR3 region has 16 residues. This CDR3 reads CASSQERGIQTDGYTF. In DNA form, the CDR3 reads TGCGCCAGCAGCCAAGAGCGGGGAATTCAAACTGATGGCTACACCTTC.

The chain has TRBV7-2 and TRBJ1-2; D may be TRBD1 (6 bases). V shed 5 bases and J shed 8 bases, with 21 bases lying between them. The V gene's germline CDR1 is SGHTA and CDR2 FQGNSA. The CDR3 loop spans 15 amino acids. CDR3 DNA sequence: TGTGCCAGCAGCCTCAGGGGTGAAGGTTTATACGGCTACACCTTC. As protein: CASSLRGEGLYGYTF.

This clone was picked up a small number of times. The chain links TRBV19 to TRBJ1-2, with a weak D call TRBD1 (5 bases). Trimming pared 2 bases from V and 1 base from J, leaving 11 bases between. The length of the CDR3 is 15 residues. CDR1 is LNHDA, CDR2 SQIVND, per germline (reference sequence). CDR3 in DNA: TGTGCCAGTAGTATAACCGCGACAGTTAACTATGGCTACACCTTC. This codes for CASSITATVNYGYTF.

V and J are TRBV4-2 and TRBJ2-1, with 7 bases fitting TRBD2. Trimming cost V 3 bases and J 5 bases; bases outside gene matches: 1. The germline V gene encodes CDR1 LGHNA and CDR2 YNFKEQ. There are 13 residues in the CDR3. CDR3 in DNA: TGTGCCAGCAGCCAGGGACTAAACAATGAGCAGTTCTTC. Translating it yields CASSQGLNNEQFF.

V usage is TRBV30 and J usage is TRBJ2-3; a weak D match, TRBD2 (6 bases). Trimming stripped 0 bases from V and 3 bases from J, with 16 bases between. Germline V lookup: CDR1 GTSNPN, CDR2 SVGIG (reference sequence). The CDR3 length is 16 residues. The CDR3 DNA follows: TGTGCCTGGAGTGTAATGCCGGGGGTTGCAACAGATACGCAGTATTTT. Translating gives CAWSVMPGVATDTQYF.

This chain joins TRBV7-2 and TRBJ2-1; D gene ambiguous. There are 14 residues in the CDR3. Germline CDR1 reads SGHTA; CDR2 reads FQGNSA. V dropped 3 bases and J dropped 6 bases, with 12 bases sitting between them. This CDR3 reads CASSFTGYLNEQFF. CDR3 nucleotides: TGTGCCAGCAGCTTTACCGGGTACCTCAATGAGCAGTTCTTC.

The rearrangement joins TRBV29-1 to TRBJ1-2, with 7 positions matching TRBD1. Trimming at V came to 3 bases and at J to 6 bases, leaving 7 bases not matched to a gene. The germline V gene has CDR1 SQVTM and CDR2 ANQGSEA. The length of the CDR3 is 13 residues. CDR3 nucleotide sequence: TGCAGCGTTGACCTAGGGGACAGAAATGGCTACACCTTC. Translation: CSVDLGDRNGYTF.

V usage is TRBV6-5 and J usage is TRBJ1-2; the D gene is possibly TRBD1 (5 bases). The CDR3 covers 16 residues. V lost 4 bases, J lost 3 bases, and 18 bases lay in between. Germline loops: CDR1 MNHEY, CDR2 SVGAGI. The CDR3 reads CASSLRRGHTDYGYTF. CDR3 in DNA: TGTGCCAGCAGTTTGAGGCGGGGCCACACCGACTATGGCTACACCTTC.